A single sample gave rise to the 12 T cell receptor beta chains below, sequenced in a study of blood T cell repertoires in COVID-19. Only in-frame clones appear in the TCRdb table, and some are missing; sequencing was by immunoSEQ multiplex PCR. The data contain 110,000 to 150,000 clones, about 85% of them singletons. The material sequenced was PBMCs or T cells enriched from blood (not recorded which). All receptors derive from a middle-aged woman who had recovered from COVID-19.

This chain connects TRBV29-1 to TRBJ2-1; possibly TRBD1 for D (5 bases). Germline V gene sequence: CDR1 SQVTM, CDR2 ANQGSEA. With 4 bases removed from V and 6 bases from J, the gap between germline ends came to 10 bases. The CDR3 covers 12 residues. Here the CDR3 reads CSVGQGSNEQFF. The DNA of the CDR3 is TGCAGCGTTGGCCAGGGTAGCAATGAGCAGTTCTTC.

The J gene is TRBJ2-7, the V gene TRBV29-1, with TRBD2 identical over 10 bases. J was trimmed by 5 bases and V by 2 bases; bases with no gene match: 3. The CDR3 is 13 amino acids. CDR1 is SQVTM, CDR2 ANQGSEA, per germline. The CDR3 DNA reads TGCAGCGTTGAACGCCTAGCGGGGGACGAGCAGTACTTC. This gives the protein CSVERLAGDEQYF.

This rearrangement joins TRBV10-3 to TRBJ1-2, with 7 bases fitting TRBD1. The CDR3 covers 16 residues. The trim removed 0 bases at V and 4 bases at J, leaving 8 bases unmatched. The germline V gene encodes CDR1 ENHRY and CDR2 SYGVKD. The CDR3 sequence is CAISESDRAGGYGYTF. Here the CDR3 DNA reads TGTGCCATCAGTGAGTCCGACAGGGCCGGCGGCTATGGCTACACCTTC.

The chain combines TRBV5-1 with TRBJ1-2, with TRBD1 identical over 7 bases. CDR3 length: 15 amino acids. Trimming removed 2 bases from V and 1 base from J; junction bases left unmatched: 5. The V gene's germline CDR1 is SGHRS and CDR2 YFSETQ. The CDR3 nucleotides are TGCGCCAGCAGCTTAGGGCAGGGGGATAACTATGGCTACACCTTC. Encoded protein: CASSLGQGDNYGYTF.

The V gene is TRBV3-1 (or the pseudogene TRBV3-2), the J gene TRBJ1-1; TRBD1 might be the D (5 bases). The CDR3 sequence is 15 residues long. The V gene lost 3 bases and the J gene lost 6 bases, with 17 bases spanning the gap. Germline CDR1 LGHDT, CDR2 YNNKEL (reference sequence). Here the CDR3 reads CASSHLYGGKPEAFF. CDR3 DNA sequence: TGTGCCAGCAGCCATCTCTATGGGGGGAAGCCTGAAGCTTTCTTT.

The chain carries TRBV3-1 (or the pseudogene TRBV3-2) and TRBJ1-2, with unresolved D. This CDR3 contains 12 residues. V shed 4 bases and J shed 5 bases, with 8 bases lying between them. Germline values: CDR1 LGHDT, CDR2 YNNKEL (reference sequence). The CDR3 reads CASSLLDYGYTF. CDR3 nucleotides: TGTGCCAGCAGCCTGTTAGATTATGGCTACACCTTC.

The J gene is TRBJ1-1, the V gene TRBV19; D may be TRBD1 (5 bases). Trimming removed 6 bases from V and 0 bases from J, with 8 bases in between. CDR3 length equals 13 residues. From germline, CDR1 is LNHDA and CDR2 SQIVND (reference sequence). Here the CDR3 DNA reads TGTGCCAGTAGCTGGGGCCTGAACACTGAAGCTTTCTTT. Protein: CASSWGLNTEAFF. Combining the CDR3 with reference TRBV19 and TRBJ1-1 gives the whole variable domain DGGITQSPKYLFRKEGQNVTLSCEQNLNHDAMYWYRQDPGQGLRLIYYSQIVNDFQKGDIAEGYSVSREKKESFPLTVTSAQKNPTAFYLCASSWGLNTEAFFGQGTRLTVV.

The V gene is TRBV20-1, the J gene TRBJ1-5; a possible D gene is TRBD1 (6 bases). The V end was cut by 3 bases, the J end by 5 bases, with 8 bases between. This CDR3 spans 12 amino acids. Germline lookup yields CDR1 DFQATT and CDR2 SNEGSKA (reference sequence). CDR3 residues: CSASKGDQPQHF. The CDR3, as DNA: TGCAGTGCTAGTAAGGGGGATCAGCCCCAGCATTTT.

The J gene is TRBJ2-2, the V gene TRBV3-1 (or the pseudogene TRBV3-2), with 14 bases aligning to TRBD2. Germline trimming cut 3 bases from V and 4 bases from J; bases unmatched to any gene: 1. This CDR3 has 16 residues. Germline V gene sequence: CDR1 LGHDT, CDR2 YNNKEL (reference sequence). In nucleotides, the CDR3 is TGTGCCAGCAGCCACGGACTAGCGGGAGGCACCGGGGAGCTGTTTTTT. This translates into CASSHGLAGGTGELFF.

The genes are TRBV7-3 and TRBJ1-1, with 10 nucleotides matching TRBD1. CDR1 is SGHTA and CDR2 is FQGTGA in the germline V gene. CDR3 length equals 17 residues. V trimming: 5 bases; J trimming: 5 bases; junction bases outside the gene matches: 14. The CDR3 region is CASSPEGQGMLSTEAFF. Written as DNA, the CDR3 is TGTGCCAGCAGCCCAGAGGGACAGGGGATGTTGAGTACTGAAGCTTTCTTT.

The chain uses TRBV9 and TRBJ1-5, with 11 bases that match TRBD1. CDR1 SGDLS and CDR2 YYNGEE come from the germline V gene. Unmatched junction bases numbered 15, after V lost 5 bases and J lost 5 bases. This CDR3 region has 18 residues. As DNA, the CDR3 is TGTGCCAGCAGTGTCCGTTCGCCGGGACAGGGGGGTCATCAGCCCCAGCATTTT. This sequence encodes CASSVRSPGQGGHQPQHF.

The chain carries TRBV30 and TRBJ1-2, with 10 bases identical to TRBD1. Germline assignment: CDR1 GTSNPN and CDR2 SVGIG (reference sequence). The CDR3 is made up of 13 amino acids. V lost 0 bases and J lost 6; bases outside the gene matches: 1. CDR3 in amino acids: CAWSVGTGDGYTF. CDR3 nucleotide sequence: TGTGCCTGGAGTGTAGGGACAGGGGATGGCTACACCTTC.